This T cell receptor (beta chain) originates from a study of cytomegalovirus exposure and HLA in healthy donors. The donors were in the roughly 120-subject validation cohort; that cohort was separate from the approximately 700-subject first cohort. Remarks on this clone: What it binds is unknown.

Broader study findings: A list of 164 TCR beta chains associated with cytomegalovirus was given. Rare sequences made up most TCRs, while some public TCRs were found in many donors. CMV antigen specificity was confirmed in vitro for a few CMV-associated chains.

The junction had 8 bases not matched to a gene; V was cut back by 3 bases and J by 7 bases. From germline, CDR1 is KGHSH and CDR2 LQKENI. This CDR3 has 15 amino acids. TCRdb's table, derived via immunoSEQ multiplex PCR, lists solely in-frame clones and lacks some. Counted here are 250,000 or so clones, around nine tenths occurring once; the ten biggest clones make up around 3%. This sequence joins TRBV18 and TRBJ2-7, with 11 bases lining up with TRBD2. This receptor was taken from a man aged 18 to 35 in good health and CMV-seronegative. Sequencing was carried out using PBMCs. CDR3 sequence reads: CASSPSLAGEIEQYF. The DNA of the CDR3 is TGTGCCAGCTCACCTTCACTAGCGGGAGAGATTGAGCAGTACTTC.